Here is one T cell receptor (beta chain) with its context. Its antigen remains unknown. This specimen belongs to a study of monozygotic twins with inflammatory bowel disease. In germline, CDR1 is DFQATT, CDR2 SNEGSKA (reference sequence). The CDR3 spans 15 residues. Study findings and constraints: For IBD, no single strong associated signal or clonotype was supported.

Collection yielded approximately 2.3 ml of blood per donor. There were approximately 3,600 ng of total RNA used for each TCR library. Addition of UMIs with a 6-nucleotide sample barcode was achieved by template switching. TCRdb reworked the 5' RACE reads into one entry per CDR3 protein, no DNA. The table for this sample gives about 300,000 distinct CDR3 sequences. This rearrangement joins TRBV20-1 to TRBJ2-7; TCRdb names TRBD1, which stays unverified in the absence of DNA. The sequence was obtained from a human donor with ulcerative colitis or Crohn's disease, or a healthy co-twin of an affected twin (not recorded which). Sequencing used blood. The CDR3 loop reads CSASVAGRDIVLEYF.